This record looks at one T cell receptor (beta chain) sequence and its context. Original handling: The assay estimated nucleated cells by amplifying reference gene primers. Measured with immunoSEQ multiplex PCR; TCRdb has only the in-frame clones, and not every one. V and J calls and clone size are as listed in that table; D and trimming were resolved from the DNA. The table has 200,000 or so clones, roughly 85% seen once. This entry belongs to a study of blood T cell repertoires in COVID-19. Trimming took off 5 bases at V and 3 bases at J, with 19 bases between the two ends. The CDR3 totals 16 residues. Germline values: CDR1 SEHNR, CDR2 FQNEAQ (reference sequence).

This receptor was obtained from a woman in her forties with acute COVID-19. The specimen was PBMCs or T cells enriched from blood (not recorded which). The V call is TRBV7-9, the J call TRBJ1-1; D gene uncertain. CDR3 loop: CASSRLHTLRDTEAFF. CDR3 coding DNA: TGTGCCAGCAGCCGACTTCATACTCTCCGGGACACTGAAGCTTTCTTT. Full variable domain (remainder filled in from reference TRBV7-9 and TRBJ1-1): DTGVSQNPRHKITKRGQNVTFRCDPISEHNRLYWYRQTLGQGPEFLTYFQNEAQLEKSRLLSDRFSAERPKGSFSTLEIQRTEQGDSAMYLCASSRLHTLRDTEAFFGQGTRLTVV.